The 22 T cell receptor beta chains given below trace back to one sample, sequenced in a study of cytomegalovirus exposure and HLA in healthy donors. It was with 60 Vbeta and 13 Jbeta primers that the PCR ran. TCRdb's copy holds only in-frame clones and misses some; the assay was immunoSEQ multiplex PCR. The sample yields tens of thousands of clones, approximately 72% seen once. Specimen: PBMCs. The receptors stem from a woman in her 40s in good health and CMV-seropositive.

V gene TRBV6-5 combines with J gene TRBJ2-3, with D perhaps matching TRBD2 (6 bases). V lost 0 bases, J lost 9 bases, and 16 bases lay in between. Germline-derived CDR1 and CDR2 are MNHEY and SVGAGI. CDR3 size: 15 residues. The CDR3 DNA reads TGTGCCAGCAGTTACTCGAAAATAGCCGGGAGAACGCAGTATTTT. Its protein product is CASSYSKIAGRTQYF.

This chain links TRBV28 with TRBJ2-1, with TRBD1 matching over 7 bases. The J segment lost 0 bases and the V segment lost 0 bases, leaving 5 bases of the junction unmatched. CDR3 size: 17 residues. CDR1 and CDR2 from the germline V gene are MDHEN and SYDVKM. The CDR3 DNA follows: TGTGCCAGCAGTTTATGGACAGGGTCTTCCTCCTACAATGAGCAGTTCTTC. Translation: CASSLWTGSSSYNEQFF. Full variable domain (rest looked up from reference TRBV28 and TRBJ2-1): DVKVTQSSRYLVKRTGEKVFLECVQDMDHENMFWYRQDPGLGLRLIYFSYDVKMKEKGDIPEGYSVSREKKERFSLILESASTNQTSMYLCASSLWTGSSSYNEQFFGPGTRLTVL.

J is TRBJ1-5 and V is TRBV7-9, with TRBD1 as a possible D gene (5 bases). Germline V CDR1 and CDR2: SEHNR, FQNEAQ (reference sequence). The CDR3 length is 12 residues. V shed 4 bases and J shed 7 bases, with 8 bases lying between them. CDR3 nucleotide sequence: TGTGCCAGCAGCTCCGACAGCCAGCCCCAGCATTTT. Translating it yields CASSSDSQPQHF.

V is TRBV6-6 and J is TRBJ2-5, with D perhaps TRBD1 (5 bases). This CDR3 region has 14 residues. V shed 1 base and J shed 1 base, with 7 bases lying between them. Per germline, CDR1 MNHNY and CDR2 SVGAGI (reference sequence). Here the CDR3 reads CASSYLGAQETQYF. CDR3 DNA: TGTGCCAGCAGTTACTTAGGGGCCCAAGAGACCCAGTACTTC.

The chain is built from TRBV5-1 and TRBJ1-2; D unresolved. The V gene's germline CDR1 is SGHRS and CDR2 YFSETQ. Trimming shortened V by 0 bases and J by 6 bases, and 9 bases separated the two germline ends. This CDR3 comprises 13 residues. CDR3 protein: CASSLGPNNGYTF. CDR3 bases: TGCGCCAGCAGCTTGGGGCCAAATAATGGCTACACCTTC.

The gene calls are TRBV2 and TRBJ1-1, with a tentative D call TRBD1 (5 bases). V dropped 2 bases and J dropped 3 bases, with 10 bases sitting between them. CDR3 size: 14 residues. Per the germline V gene, CDR1 is SNHLY and CDR2 is FYNNEI. For the CDR3, the DNA is TGTGCCAGCAGTGAACCGGCAGGGTACACTGAAGCTTTCTTT. Translation: CASSEPAGYTEAFF.

The chain has TRBV7-8 and TRBJ2-1; 9 positions agree with TRBD2. The CDR3 is 13 amino acids. Germline CDR1 reads SGHVS; CDR2 reads FQNEAQ. Trimming took 6 bases from V and 13 from J; bases not matched to a gene: 10. The CDR3 region is CASRPILAGKQFF. In DNA, the CDR3 is TGTGCCAGCAGACCAATTCTAGCGGGGAAACAGTTCTTC.

The genes are TRBV28 and TRBJ2-1; TRBD2 agrees at 12 bases. The germline CDR1 and CDR2 sequences are MDHEN and SYDVKM. The CDR3 is made up of 15 amino acids. Trimming at V came to 5 bases and at J to 7 bases, leaving 6 bases not matched to a gene. The CDR3 sequence is CASSILAGGRNEQFF. DNA for the CDR3: TGTGCCAGCAGTATACTAGCGGGGGGACGTAATGAGCAGTTCTTC.

This chain connects TRBV2 to TRBJ2-3; 9 nucleotides line up with TRBD1. This CDR3 region has 14 residues. Germline V gene data show CDR1 as SNHLY and CDR2 as FYNNEI. V lost 7 bases to trimming and J lost 6 bases; unmatched junction nucleotides: 8. Here the CDR3 DNA reads TGTGCCAGCATTCGACAGGGGGGTGGGGATACGCAGTATTTT. Translating gives CASIRQGGGDTQYF.

V gene TRBV4-1 combines with J gene TRBJ2-1; 11 bases map to TRBD2. V gave up 0 bases and J gave up 0 bases; unmatched junction bases: 10. Germline values: CDR1 MGHRA, CDR2 YSYEKL. The CDR3 extends over 20 amino acids. DNA of the CDR3: TGCGCCAGCAGCCAAGACCCTCTTTTTCTAGCGGGGGGCTCCTACAATGAGCAGTTCTTC. Translation: CASSQDPLFLAGGSYNEQFF.

In its sample, this clone was seen a few times. CDR3 in amino acids: CASSDRGRGNQPQHF. The CDR3 region has the DNA TGTGCCAGCAGCGACAGGGGCCGAGGCAATCAGCCCCAGCATTTT. The chain employs TRBV27 and TRBJ1-5; 8 nucleotides agree with TRBD1. The germline CDR1 and CDR2 sequences are MNHEY and SMNVEV (reference sequence). V lost 6 bases and J lost 2; bases outside the gene matches: 6. The CDR3 runs 15 residues.

CDR3 in amino acids: CASSQAGLAGGYEQYF. The CDR3 DNA reads as TGTGCCAGCAGCCAGGCGGGACTAGCGGGGGGTTACGAGCAGTACTTC. V and J are TRBV7-2 and TRBJ2-5, with TRBD2 matching over 15 bases. The J call may be mistaken, given a closer DNA end match to TRBJ2-7. The CDR3 covers 16 residues. Per the germline V gene, CDR1 is SGHTA and CDR2 is FQGNSA.

V is TRBV7-9 and J is TRBJ1-6; D may be TRBD1 (5 bases). Germline V lookup: CDR1 SEHNR, CDR2 FQNEAQ (reference sequence). The CDR3 spans 14 residues. V gave up 6 bases and J gave up 4 bases, with 10 bases separating them. CDR3 residues: CASRRDGYNSPLHF. The CDR3 DNA reads as TGTGCCAGCAGGCGGGACGGATATAATTCACCCCTCCACTTT.

The DNA for the CDR3 is TGTGCCTGGAAAGGGGGGGGCAACTACGAGCAGTACTTC. This encodes CAWKGGGNYEQYF. The chain couples TRBV30 to TRBJ2-7; weak D call: TRBD2 (7 bases). The CDR3 length is 13 residues. Trimming took off 4 bases at V and 3 bases at J, with 13 bases between the two ends. Germline lookup yields CDR1 GTSNPN and CDR2 SVGIG (reference sequence). The complete variable domain, with remaining parts taken from reference TRBV30 and TRBJ2-7, reads SQTIHQWPATLVQPVGSPLSLECTVEGTSNPNLYWYRQAAGRGLQLLFYSVGIGQISSEVPQNLSASRPQDRQFILSSKKLLLSDSGFYLCAWKGGGNYEQYFGPGTRLTVT.

This sequence joins TRBV4-1 and TRBJ1-2; 9 bases are a match to TRBD1. The CDR3 sequence is 15 residues long. J lost 4 bases, V lost 0 bases, and 3 bases had no gene match. Per germline, CDR1 MGHRA and CDR2 YSYEKL. The CDR3 loop is CASSQEGQGVYGYTF. The CDR3 DNA is TGCGCCAGCAGCCAAGAGGGACAGGGCGTCTATGGCTACACCTTC.

A remark on this clone: The same CDR3 is also encoded by other DNA sequences in this sample. The chain links TRBV5-1 to TRBJ2-3; 8 bases line up with TRBD2. Trimming cost V 0 bases and J 3 bases; bases outside gene matches: 3. Germline CDR1 is SGHRS and CDR2 is YFSETQ. The CDR3 spans 15 residues. DNA of the CDR3: TGCGCCAGCAGCTTGGTGGCTAGCGGGACAGATACGCAGTATTTT. This sequence encodes CASSLVASGTDTQYF.

This chain connects TRBV15 to TRBJ2-7, with D possibly being TRBD2 (5 bases). The CDR3 consists of 12 residues. V lost 3 bases and J 6 bases, leaving 9 bases between the germline ends. CDR1 and CDR2 (germline): LNHNV, YYDKDF (reference sequence). The CDR3 is CATSSTRFEQYF. CDR3 DNA sequence: TGTGCCACCAGCAGTACTAGATTCGAGCAGTACTTC.

This clone occurred once. The V gene is TRBV25-1, the J gene TRBJ1-4, with 7 bases matching TRBD1. V lost 3 bases, J lost 0 bases, and 4 bases stayed unmatched. CDR1 MGHDK and CDR2 SYGVNS come from the germline V gene. The CDR3 consists of 16 residues. CDR3 sequence: CASSEGQYATNEKLFF. The DNA for the CDR3 is TGTGCCAGCAGTGAGGGACAGTATGCAACTAATGAAAAACTGTTTTTT.

Turning to this clone: The same CDR3 arises from other DNA sequences in this sample as well. This chain links TRBV7-9 with TRBJ1-1; D gene uncertain. The CDR3 is made up of 15 amino acids. The V gene's germline CDR1 is SEHNR and CDR2 FQNEAQ (reference sequence). The V end was cut by 1 base, the J end by 0 bases, with 9 bases between. For the CDR3, the DNA is TGTGCCAGCAGCTTAGGCGGCTTGATGAACACTGAAGCTTTCTTT. Translation: CASSLGGLMNTEAFF.

The chain has TRBV4-2 and TRBJ2-5; possibly TRBD2 for D (5 bases). Germline CDR1 LGHNA, CDR2 YNFKEQ. This CDR3 has 13 amino acids. Trimming took 1 base from V and 6 from J, leaving 9 bases between them. CDR3 bases: TGTGCCAGCAGCCAAGTTGGCGGGCAGACCCAGTACTTC. Translation gives CASSQVGGQTQYF.

The chain combines TRBV4-1 with TRBJ2-1; 7 bases match TRBD2. The V and J ends lost 1 base and 15 bases, in that order; junction bases with no gene match: 15. The CDR3 extends over 15 amino acids. CDR1 is MGHRA and CDR2 is YSYEKL in the germline V gene. CDR3 nucleotide sequence: TGCGCCAGCAGCCAAGCTCTGGGGCGGGGGAGATTGGGGTTCTTC. It is translated as CASSQALGRGRLGFF.

The chain has TRBV2 and TRBJ2-1; TRBD2 agrees at 8 bases. The CDR3 is 15 residues long. The V segment lost 5 bases and the J segment 0 bases; nucleotides outside the gene matches: 3. Germline CDR1 reads SNHLY; CDR2 reads FYNNEI. CDR3 coding DNA: TGTGCCAGCAGTCCTAGCGGGTTCTCCTACAATGAGCAGTTCTTC. This translates into CASSPSGFSYNEQFF.